Presented here are 28 T cell receptor beta chains from one specimen sequenced in a study of T-cell memory formation after mild COVID-19. Each CDR3 protein is one row after TCRdb ran MiXCR on the 5' RACE reads. The table includes under 300,000 distinct CDR3 sequences, roughly 18% detected once. Sequenced sample: PBMCs or a T cell subset sorted from them (not recorded which). The receptors were gathered from a man younger than 35 who had mild COVID-19 (a few samples of this study predate the infection). Cell type and time point are not known.

This clonotype has a handful of counts. The rearrangement links TRBV9 to TRBJ2-3; 8 bases align to TRBD1. Germline V gene sequence: CDR1 SGDLS, CDR2 YYNGEE. After removal of 4 bases from V and 4 bases from J, the junction contained 11 bases not matched to a gene. The CDR3 is 16 residues long. The CDR3 DNA reads TGTGCCAGCAGCTCCACAGGGGGGTTTTCCCCAGATACGCAGTATTTT. Translated: CASSSTGGFSPDTQYF.

The chain links TRBV4-3 to TRBJ2-3, with 12 bases fitting TRBD2. CDR3 size: 15 residues. Per germline, CDR1 LGHNA and CDR2 YSLEER. V shed 4 bases and J 2 bases; nucleotides not matched to a gene: 1. CDR3 protein: CASSRTSGVTDTQYF. Here the CDR3 DNA reads TGCGCCAGCAGCCGGACTAGCGGGGTCACAGATACGCAGTATTTT.

The rearrangement links TRBV7-2 to TRBJ1-1; D not certain. V gave up 5 bases and J gave up 11 bases, with 6 bases separating them. The CDR3 spans 9 residues. Per germline, CDR1 SGHTA and CDR2 FQGNSA. CDR3 sequence: CASSHDAFF. The CDR3 bases are TGTGCCAGCAGCCATGATGCTTTCTTT.

This clonotype was seen a few times. This chain links TRBV6-6 with TRBJ1-6, with a tentative D call TRBD1 (6 bases). This CDR3 region has 14 residues. V was pared by 3 bases and J by 11 bases, with 14 bases between. Germline V gene sequence: CDR1 MNHNY, CDR2 SVGAGI (reference sequence). In DNA, the CDR3 is TGTGCCAGCAGTTATCGGCAGGGGACGGCACCCCTCCACTTT. This sequence encodes CASSYRQGTAPLHF.

J is TRBJ2-4 and V is TRBV5-6; 9 nucleotides match TRBD1. CDR3 length: 15 residues. Germline trimming cut 3 bases from V and 3 bases from J; bases unmatched to any gene: 4. The germline gives CDR1 SGHDT, CDR2 YYEEEE. CDR3 DNA: TGTGCCAGCAGCTCACGACAGGGGGACAAAAACATTCAGTACTTC. This encodes CASSSRQGDKNIQYF.

V and J are TRBV5-1 and TRBJ1-4; D uncertain. The CDR3 loop spans 12 amino acids. The germline V gene has CDR1 SGHRS and CDR2 YFSETQ. With 5 bases removed from V and 5 bases from J, the gap between germline ends came to 7 bases. This CDR3 reads CASRRENEKLFF. For the CDR3, the DNA is TGCGCCAGCAGACGGGAGAATGAAAAACTGTTTTTT.

This clonotype was counted between two and nine times. V is TRBV12-5 and J is TRBJ2-1; tentative D call: TRBD2 (5 bases). V was trimmed by 1 base and J by 4 bases, leaving 11 bases between them. This CDR3 comprises 15 residues. Germline V CDR1 and CDR2: LGHNT, FRNRAP. Here the CDR3 DNA reads TGTGCTAGTGGTTTGGGGGAGAGCATTTACAATGAGCAGTTCTTC. This sequence encodes CASGLGESIYNEQFF.

V is TRBV4-3 and J is TRBJ2-4; D possibly corresponds to TRBD1 (6 bases). The CDR3 runs 16 residues. Looked up from germline, CDR1 is LGHNA and CDR2 is YSLEER. V lost 0 bases, J lost 0 bases, and 9 bases lay in between. The CDR3 DNA reads as TGCGCCAGCAGCCAAGAATCAGGGGTAGCCAAAAACATTCAGTACTTC. This codes for CASSQESGVAKNIQYF.

The genes are TRBV15 and TRBJ1-2; 8 bases match TRBD1. Germline V CDR1 and CDR2: LNHNV, YYDKDF (reference sequence). The CDR3 totals 14 residues. With V trimmed by 5 bases and J by 4 bases, 6 bases remained unmatched. CDR3 sequence (DNA): TGTGCCACCAGCCCGGTGGACAGGGTCTATGGCTACACCTTC. Translating gives CATSPVDRVYGYTF.

This clonotype has only a few counts. The genes are TRBV19 and TRBJ2-3; TRBD1 aligns across 9 bases. The germline V gene encodes CDR1 LNHDA and CDR2 SQIVND (reference sequence). Trimming cost V 3 bases and J 8 bases; bases outside gene matches: 6. There are 14 residues in the CDR3. CDR3 protein: CASSIGQGMTTQYF. The CDR3 region has the DNA TGTGCCAGTAGTATCGGACAGGGGATGACTACGCAGTATTTT.

This clonotype occurred a few times. The rearrangement uses TRBV20-1 and TRBJ2-7; D could derive from TRBD1 or TRBD2 (6 bases each). The V end lost 6 bases, the J end lost 2 bases, and 14 bases lay between the germline ends. Germline V gives CDR1 DFQATT, CDR2 SNEGSKA (reference sequence). CDR3 length: 13 amino acids. For the CDR3, the DNA is TGCAGTGCCCGAGGAGGGGGGCCCTACGAGCAGTACTTC. This sequence encodes CSARGGGPYEQYF.

The chain recombines TRBV7-8 with TRBJ1-5; D is unresolved. Looked up from germline, CDR1 is SGHVS and CDR2 is FQNEAQ. V lost 4 bases and J lost 7, with 8 bases in between. The CDR3 has 12 amino acids. The CDR3 sequence: CASSSRGQPQHF. The CDR3 bases are TGTGCCAGCAGCTCGCGAGGGCAGCCCCAGCATTTT.

This clonotype occurred a few times. The V call is TRBV7-9, the J call TRBJ2-3; a possible D gene is TRBD1 (5 bases). Germline CDR1 is SEHNR and CDR2 is FQNEAQ (reference sequence). CDR3 length: 16 amino acids. V was cut by 1 base and J by 2 bases, with 13 bases left in between. CDR3 sequence reads: CASSLGFTGYTDTQYF. The CDR3 nucleotides are TGTGCCAGCAGCTTAGGTTTTACAGGCTACACAGATACGCAGTATTTT.

This clonotype was seen only a few times. The V gene is TRBV11-3, the J gene TRBJ1-1; D uncertain. Trimming stripped 0 bases from V and 10 bases from J, with 12 bases between. CDR3 size: 13 residues. Germline lookup yields CDR1 SGHNT and CDR2 YENEEA. The CDR3 protein is CASSLDDGDRAFF. CDR3 bases: TGTGCCAGCAGCTTAGATGATGGGGATCGAGCTTTCTTT.

This clonotype was seen a single time. The chain is built from TRBV6-5 and TRBJ1-5; TRBD1 might be the D (5 bases). This CDR3 contains 13 residues. Germline lookup yields CDR1 MNHEY and CDR2 SVGAGI. Trimming pared 6 bases from V and 9 bases from J, leaving 15 bases between. This CDR3 reads CASSIGTIGPQHF. The CDR3 DNA follows: TGTGCCAGCAGCATCGGGACCATCGGGCCCCAGCATTTT.

The rearrangement uses TRBV5-1 and TRBJ1-1; no clear D gene. The germline CDR1 and CDR2 sequences are SGHRS and YFSETQ. The CDR3 is 13 amino acids. Trimming pared 2 bases from V and 4 bases from J, leaving 9 bases between. CDR3 DNA: TGCGCCAGCAGCTTATCGGAGAGCACTGAAGCTTTCTTT. Translation: CASSLSESTEAFF.

V usage is TRBV7-2 and J usage is TRBJ1-3; D call uncertain. V dropped 5 bases and J dropped 2 bases, with 10 bases sitting between them. This CDR3 comprises 14 residues. CDR1 SGHTA and CDR2 FQGNSA come from the germline V gene. The CDR3 sequence is CASSATGAGNTIYF. In DNA, the CDR3 is TGTGCCAGCAGCGCAACTGGGGCTGGAAACACCATATATTTT.

V is TRBV20-1 and J is TRBJ2-1; a possible D gene is TRBD2 (5 bases). The V gene lost 1 base and the J gene lost 6 bases, with 7 bases spanning the gap. The CDR3 totals 12 residues. The germline gives CDR1 DFQATT, CDR2 SNEGSKA (reference sequence). The CDR3 region is CSARGRANEQFF. CDR3 in DNA: TGCAGTGCTAGAGGGCGGGCCAATGAGCAGTTCTTC.

This clonotype occurred a few times. CDR3 loop: CASKANTGELFF. The CDR3 region has the DNA TGTGCCAGCAAAGCGAACACCGGGGAGCTGTTTTTT. The J gene is TRBJ2-2, the V gene TRBV2; D unresolved. The V end was cut by 7 bases, the J end by 0 bases, with 3 bases between. The CDR3 runs 12 residues. Germline lookup yields CDR1 SNHLY and CDR2 FYNNEI.

The sample holds a few counts of this clonotype. V is TRBV18 and J is TRBJ2-3, with unresolved D. In germline, CDR1 is KGHSH, CDR2 LQKENI. The CDR3 sequence is 15 residues long. The ends were cut back, 3 bases at V and 2 bases at J, with 12 bases in the middle. CDR3 loop: CASSPQRHPTDTQYF. The CDR3 region has the DNA TGTGCCAGCTCACCTCAGAGGCATCCCACAGATACGCAGTATTTT.

This sequence joins TRBV7-9 and TRBJ1-1; 7 bases match TRBD1. The CDR3 is made up of 14 amino acids. With 3 bases clipped from V and 4 bases from J, the junction kept 5 bases outside the gene matches. Per germline, CDR1 SEHNR and CDR2 FQNEAQ (reference sequence). The CDR3 sequence: CASSFTGAGTEAFF. The CDR3 DNA is TGTGCCAGCAGCTTTACAGGGGCAGGCACTGAAGCTTTCTTT. Together with reference TRBV7-9 and TRBJ1-1, the CDR3 gives the full variable domain: DTGVSQNPRHKITKRGQNVTFRCDPISEHNRLYWYRQTLGQGPEFLTYFQNEAQLEKSRLLSDRFSAERPKGSFSTLEIQRTEQGDSAMYLCASSFTGAGTEAFFGQGTRLTVV.

This clonotype showed up just a few times. The CDR3 is CASSLADSYYNEQFF. DNA of the CDR3: TGTGCCAGCAGTTTAGCGGACTCTTACTACAATGAGCAGTTCTTC. The rearrangement joins TRBV27 to TRBJ2-1; D perhaps matches TRBD2 (5 bases). CDR3 length: 15 amino acids. The germline V gene encodes CDR1 MNHEY and CDR2 SMNVEV (reference sequence). V was cut by 2 bases and J by 3 bases, with 11 bases left in between.

This clonotype was observed a handful of times. The chain joins TRBV4-2 to TRBJ2-3; TRBD2 is a possible D gene (6 bases). Germline V gives CDR1 LGHNA, CDR2 YNFKEQ. The CDR3 consists of 16 residues. V was trimmed by 2 bases and J by 2 bases, leaving 14 bases between them. The DNA for the CDR3 is TGTGCCAGCAGCCAACAGGCGGGGACCCACACAGATACGCAGTATTTT. It specifies CASSQQAGTHTDTQYF.

The V gene is TRBV20-1, the J gene TRBJ2-2, with TRBD1 matching 9 bases. Germline assignment: CDR1 DFQATT and CDR2 SNEGSKA (reference sequence). CDR3 length: 16 amino acids. With V trimmed by 5 bases and J by 8 bases, 15 bases remained unmatched. The chain's CDR3 is CSAESADRGVAGELFF. CDR3 DNA: TGCAGTGCTGAAAGCGCGGACAGGGGTGTAGCTGGGGAGCTGTTTTTT.

This clonotype was detected a few times. This rearrangement joins TRBV2 to TRBJ1-5; the D gene is possibly TRBD1 (5 bases). V dropped 4 bases and J dropped 3 bases, with 10 bases sitting between them. The CDR3 loop spans 14 amino acids. Germline V gene data show CDR1 as SNHLY and CDR2 as FYNNEI. CDR3 protein: CASSADSLNQPQHF. The CDR3 region has the DNA TGTGCCAGCAGTGCCGACAGCCTCAATCAGCCCCAGCATTTT. Combining the CDR3 with reference TRBV2 and TRBJ1-5 gives the whole variable domain EPEVTQTPSHQVTQMGQEVILRCVPISNHLYFYWYRQILGQKVEFLVSFYNNEISEKSEIFDDQFSVERPDGSNFTLKIRSTKLEDSAMYFCASSADSLNQPQHFGDGTRLSIL.

A few counts support this clonotype. The V and J genes are TRBV6-2 or TRBV6-3 and TRBJ2-7; D might be TRBD2 (5 bases). CDR1 and CDR2 (germline): MNHEY, SVGEGT. The V end lost 5 bases, the J end lost 5 bases, and 13 bases lay between the germline ends. The CDR3 is made up of 13 amino acids. The CDR3 DNA is TGTGCCAGCAGTAACGGGATATTTAACGAGCAGTACGTC. Translating it yields CASSNGIFNEQYV.

This chain links TRBV4-1 with TRBJ1-2, with unresolved D. CDR1 MGHRA and CDR2 YSYEKL come from the germline V gene. This CDR3 spans 18 amino acids. Trimming took 2 bases from V and 6 from J, leaving 25 bases between them. CDR3 sequence reads: CASSQFEEDPLHPHGYTF. CDR3 DNA sequence: TGCGCCAGCAGCCAATTCGAGGAGGACCCACTACACCCCCATGGCTACACCTTC.

This clonotype showed up just a few times. The V gene is TRBV12-3 or TRBV12-4, the J gene TRBJ1-1; no definite D call. The CDR3 has 14 amino acids. With 6 bases removed from V and 4 bases from J, the gap between germline ends came to 15 bases. DNA for the CDR3: TGTGCCAGCAGCCGGGAGGAGGGAATCACTGAAGCTTTCTTT. Translating gives CASSREEGITEAFF.